This passage covers 3 T cell receptor beta chains from one sample sequenced in a study of tumor-infiltrating lymphocytes in primary liver carcinoma. TCR beta cDNA was reverse-transcribed from about 0.45 ug of total RNA. The reaction used a constant-region primer and ProtoScript II reverse transcriptase. Three nested multiplex PCR rounds, a slightly modified ARM-PCR method, built the TCR beta libraries. TRBV1-TRBV30 forward primers paired with a C-beta reverse primer were used in the first two PCR rounds, which ran roughly 10 cycles each. Using its own MiXCR run on the multiplex PCR reads, TCRdb lists one record per CDR3 protein. The top ten hold 18% of the sample, which has under 200,000 distinct CDR3 sequences, 85% seen once. Co-extraction of both nucleic acids (RNA and DNA) used roughly 18-32 mg of unsorted bulk tissue. Specimen: tumor tissue from primary liver carcinoma. The receptor source for this set is a man in his forties with primary liver carcinoma and hepatitis B virus infection.

As regards this clonotype: Given the absence of the conserved phenylalanine or tryptophan at the CDR3 end, a read error is likely. The gene calls are TRBV12-3 or TRBV12-4 and TRBJ1-1; TRBD1 is a possible D gene (5 bases). Trimming shortened V by 6 bases and J by 0 bases, and 17 bases separated the two germline ends. This CDR3 spans 16 amino acids. The CDR3 nucleotides are TGTGCCAGCAGCCGCGGGGAGGGGATCGTGAACACTGAAGCTTTCTTA. Protein: CASSRGEGIVNTEAFL.

About this clonotype itself: A junction boundary mismatches the germline segment, possibly from a read error. V usage is TRBV5-4 and J usage is TRBJ2-7; a possible D gene is TRBD2 (5 bases). The CDR3 contains 14 residues. CDR1 and CDR2 from the germline V gene are SGHNT and YYREEE (reference sequence). CDR3 sequence reads: CASSSWREGYEEYF. The CDR3 bases are TGTGCCAGCAGCTCCTGGAGAGAGGGCTACGAGGAGTACTTC.

Comments on this clonotype: A junction boundary mismatches the germline segment, possibly from a read error. The rearrangement links TRBV11-2 to TRBJ2-7, with 14 bases lining up with TRBD2. The V gene's germline CDR1 is SGHAT and CDR2 FQNNGV. The CDR3 is 17 residues long. Here the CDR3 DNA reads TGTTCCAGCAGACAAGGACTAGCGGGAGGTTGGTCCTACGACCAGTACTTC. Translated, it gives CSSRQGLAGGWSYDQYF. The full variable domain, with the rest looked up from reference TRBV11-2 and TRBJ2-7, is EAGVAQSPRYKIIEKRQSVAFWCNPISGHATLYWYQQILGQGPKLLIQFQNNGVVDDSQLPKDRFSAERLKGVDSTLKIQPAKLEDSAVYLCSSRQGLAGGWSYDQYFGPGTRLTVT.